What follows describes a single T cell receptor (beta chain). This clone is a singleton in its sample. What antigen it recognizes has not been identified. The record has no base qualities; no much larger clone is one base away. The data were obtained in a study of blood T cell repertoires in COVID-19 (TCRdb year 2020). For the study in its entirety: The collaborator samples originated in the United States, Italy and Spain and spanned the acute and convalescent phases of COVID-19. The repertoires were released in a freely available public database meant as a resource for research on the immune response to SARS-CoV-2. The material from the prospective study consisted of cDNA or gDNA derived from T cells, B-cell-depleted T cells, or PBMCs. Subjects who had been exposed to COVID-19, were actively infected with it, or had recovered from it provided the deeply sampled blood TCRbeta repertoires that made up the dataset. Nearly every sample came with metadata listing a de-identified subject ID, COVID-19 status, age in years and sex. The samples were drawn from the first 160 participants of the ongoing ImmuneRACE study and from 1,254 subjects provided by 6 global collaborators. Where available, HLA class I and class II types were obtained from metadata supplied by the sample provider rather than from assay-based typing. Summary of the overall study and its limitations: The quantity of clinical and demographic metadata differed by source and by participant and was supplied without curation.

The immunoSEQ Assay, a bias-controlled multiplex PCR, was used to amplify TCRbeta CDR3 regions from genomic DNA. In the authors' own workflow: The number of nucleated cells in each sample was estimated from the amplification of reference gene primers within the assay. To quantify the absolute abundance of each unique TCRbeta CDR3 rearrangement, sequence reads were collapsed and filtered. For each sample, productive Simpson clonality was calculated by taking the square root of Simpson's diversity index across productive rearrangements. TCRdb stores this immuneACCESS table with in-frame sequences only. Part of the clones is absent; in the studies checked, under half of the shortfall reflects unresolved V genes, and no reason is known for the rest. D and trimming come from the DNA, and the V and J calls and clone size come from that table. For this sample there are approximately 300,000 clones; more than 85% appear just once. The top ten hold approximately 17% of the sample.

Participants in the prospective study were aged 18 to 89 years, lived in under 30 United States geographic areas, and enrolled through a virtual design. In the prospective study, cohorts were assigned on the basis of participant-reported clinical history obtained from a screening survey and a study questionnaire. Recovered participants in ImmuneRACE Cohort 3 were defined by two consecutive negative NP/OP PCR tests, clearance by a healthcare professional, or resolution of symptoms. Mobile phlebotomists in the prospective study collected whole blood, serum and a nasopharyngeal or oropharyngeal swab from every participant. Additional blood draws and questionnaires over an approximately two-month period could optionally be provided by prospective study participants. Before DNA extraction, prospective study blood samples were shipped either frozen or at room temperature. The germline V gene encodes CDR1 MNHEY and CDR2 SMNVEV (reference sequence). V is reduced by 0 bases and J by 3 bases, leaving a spacing of 12 bases between them. The cysteine opens and the phenylalanine closes a CDR3 of 15 amino acids. Only the CDR3 region is kept as DNA, spanning 45 bases read in frame from base 1.

Specimen: PBMCs or T cells enriched from blood (not recorded which). In this chain, TRBV27 is recombined with TRBJ2-7; TRBD2 is a possible D gene, resting on 6 matching bases. This clonotype originated in a woman aged 25-40 years who had recovered from COVID-19. The CDR3 reads CASSLSASGYYEQYF. The nucleotide sequence reads TGTGCCAGCAGTTTATCGGCAAGCGGGTACTACGAGCAGTACTTC.